Listed here are 30 T cell receptor beta chains from one sample, sequenced in a study of Ad26.COV2.S vaccination and SARS-CoV-2 variants. Clones were sequenced by immunoSEQ multiplex PCR, and TCRdb holds only the in-frame ones, with some missing. The data contain under 95,000 clones, roughly 84% of them singletons. The specimen was peripheral blood, collected after recovery from COVID-19. The receptor source for this set is a human donor who had recovered from COVID-19.

This chain connects TRBV28 to TRBJ1-2, with D possibly being TRBD1 (6 bases). Germline values: CDR1 MDHEN, CDR2 SYDVKM. The CDR3 extends over 13 amino acids. V shed 7 bases and J shed 4 bases, with 13 bases lying between them. The CDR3 spells CASTTGRGYGYTF. CDR3 sequence (DNA): TGTGCCAGCACAACAGGGAGGGGCTATGGCTACACCTTC.

This chain links TRBV6-5 with TRBJ2-1; TRBD2 is a possible D gene (6 bases). This CDR3 is built from 15 residues. Trimming shortened V by 3 bases and J by 0 bases, and 9 bases separated the two germline ends. Germline CDR1 reads MNHEY; CDR2 reads SVGAGI. The CDR3 nucleotides are TGTGCCAGCAGTTATGCGGGGAGCTCCTACAATGAGCAGTTCTTC. The encoded protein is CASSYAGSSYNEQFF.

V gene TRBV5-4 combines with J gene TRBJ1-4, with 10 bases aligning to TRBD1. The CDR3 is 16 amino acids. Looked up from germline, CDR1 is SGHNT and CDR2 is YYREEE (reference sequence). V lost 0 bases, J lost 5 bases, and 4 bases stayed unmatched. CDR3 protein: CASSLARDRGNEKLFF. CDR3 coding DNA: TGTGCCAGCAGCTTGGCGCGGGACAGGGGAAATGAAAAACTGTTTTTT.

The V call is TRBV3-1 (or the pseudogene TRBV3-2), the J call TRBJ2-3; D possibly corresponds to TRBD2 (6 bases). CDR1 and CDR2 (germline): LGHDT, YNNKEL (reference sequence). This CDR3 has 15 amino acids. V gave up 2 bases and J gave up 2 bases, with 11 bases separating them. CDR3 DNA sequence: TGTGCCAGCAGCCAATTACGGGAGAACACAGATACGCAGTATTTT. It specifies CASSQLRENTDTQYF.

The DNA for the CDR3 is TGTGCCAGCAGTTTATCCAGACTACCGAACTACAATGAGCAGTTCTTC. This sequence encodes CASSLSRLPNYNEQFF. The V and J genes are TRBV28 and TRBJ2-1; tentative D call: TRBD2 (5 bases). The germline V gene has CDR1 MDHEN and CDR2 SYDVKM. The CDR3 is made up of 16 amino acids. V was shortened by 1 base and J by 3 bases, with 13 bases between the two germline ends. The full variable domain, in which reference TRBV28 and TRBJ2-1 provide the parts outside the CDR3, is DVKVTQSSRYLVKRTGEKVFLECVQDMDHENMFWYRQDPGLGLRLIYFSYDVKMKEKGDIPEGYSVSREKKERFSLILESASTNQTSMYLCASSLSRLPNYNEQFFGPGTRLTVL.

The chain is built from TRBV24-1 and TRBJ2-1, with 7 bases identical to TRBD1. Losses at the gene ends were 3 bases for V and 0 bases for J; bases not matched to a gene: 13. The V gene's germline CDR1 is KGHDR and CDR2 SFDVKD. The CDR3 is 19 residues long. The CDR3 bases are TGTGCCACCAGTGATACCACGGCGGACAGGCCCTACTCCTACAATGAGCAGTTCTTC. Translating gives CATSDTTADRPYSYNEQFF.

The chain joins TRBV4-2 to TRBJ1-2; D not certain. Trimming removed 0 bases from V and 0 bases from J, with 8 bases in between. CDR3 size: 15 residues. Germline V gene data show CDR1 as LGHNA and CDR2 as YNFKEQ. The CDR3 DNA reads as TGTGCCAGCAGCCAAGAAAACGGCGCTAACTATGGCTACACCTTC. It specifies CASSQENGANYGYTF.

The rearrangement joins TRBV28 to TRBJ1-5; D gene unclear. Germline CDR1 MDHEN, CDR2 SYDVKM. V gave up 1 base and J gave up 6 bases, with 10 bases separating them. The CDR3 loop spans 14 amino acids. CDR3 protein: CASSLSVYGQPQHF. CDR3 DNA: TGTGCCAGCAGTTTATCGGTATACGGTCAGCCCCAGCATTTT. The complete variable domain, with remaining parts taken from reference TRBV28 and TRBJ1-5, reads DVKVTQSSRYLVKRTGEKVFLECVQDMDHENMFWYRQDPGLGLRLIYFSYDVKMKEKGDIPEGYSVSREKKERFSLILESASTNQTSMYLCASSLSVYGQPQHFGDGTRLSIL.

The chain couples TRBV23-1 to TRBJ2-3; D call uncertain. TRBV23-1 counts as an open reading frame of uncertain function. Trimming pared 5 bases from V and 2 bases from J, leaving 14 bases between. The CDR3 contains 15 residues. CDR3 DNA sequence: TGCGCCAGCAGTAAGGCAGGCTCAATCACAGATACGCAGTATTTT. Protein sequence: CASSKAGSITDTQYF.

The J gene is TRBJ1-5, the V gene TRBV10-2; TRBD1 aligns across 9 bases. Per the germline V gene, CDR1 is WSHSY and CDR2 is SAAADI. With 2 bases clipped from V and 4 bases from J, the junction kept 6 bases outside the gene matches. This CDR3 has 16 amino acids. The CDR3 region has the DNA TGCGCCAGCAGTGAGCCGAACAGGGGGCCTAATCAGCCCCAGCATTTT. Amino acids: CASSEPNRGPNQPQHF.

The chain carries TRBV19 and TRBJ2-5; D unresolved. The germline V and J ends were trimmed by 6 bases and 9 bases, with 11 bases remaining between them. Germline loops: CDR1 LNHDA, CDR2 SQIVND (reference sequence). This CDR3 is 11 amino acids long. CDR3: CASSMGRAQYF. The CDR3 DNA sequence: TGTGCCAGTAGCATGGGTCGGGCCCAGTACTTC.

This chain uses TRBV19 with TRBJ1-1, with D possibly TRBD1 on 5 matching bases. The germline V and J ends were trimmed by 4 bases and 5 bases, with 14 bases remaining between them. This CDR3 is 14 amino acids long. Germline-derived CDR1 and CDR2 are LNHDA and SQIVND (reference sequence). The DNA for the CDR3 is TGTGCCAGTAGTAACCGGGGGGAAAGGACTGAAGCTTTCTTT. This codes for CASSNRGERTEAFF.

The chain links TRBV9 to TRBJ2-1; the D is unclear. With 0 bases removed from V and 0 bases from J, the gap between germline ends came to 13 bases. The CDR3 extends over 17 amino acids. Germline V CDR1 and CDR2: SGDLS, YYNGEE. The DNA of the CDR3 is TGTGCCAGCAGCGTAGCTGGGGTTTTCAGCTCCTACAATGAGCAGTTCTTC. Protein: CASSVAGVFSSYNEQFF.

The chain has TRBV11-3 and TRBJ1-1; no firm D call. The CDR3 totals 14 residues. V was shortened by 2 bases and J by 5 bases, with 12 bases between the two germline ends. CDR1 SGHNT and CDR2 YENEEA come from the germline V gene. CDR3 protein: CASSLMSAGTEAFF. CDR3 bases: TGTGCCAGCAGCTTAATGTCGGCGGGGACTGAAGCTTTCTTT.

The chain has TRBV10-3 and TRBJ1-4; perhaps TRBD1 as D (5 bases). Germline CDR1 reads ENHRY; CDR2 reads SYGVKD. V lost 2 bases and J 4 bases, leaving 11 bases between the germline ends. The CDR3 sequence is 15 residues long. CDR3 sequence: CAISESDQGNEKLFF. CDR3 DNA: TGTGCCATCAGTGAGAGTGACCAGGGTAATGAAAAACTGTTTTTT.

The chain joins TRBV5-6 to TRBJ1-2; D perhaps matches TRBD1 (6 bases). CDR1 is SGHDT and CDR2 is YYEEEE in the germline V gene. The V gene lost 4 bases and the J gene lost 6 bases, with 13 bases spanning the gap. This CDR3 spans 13 amino acids. The CDR3 is CASSPDRVHGYTF. As DNA, the CDR3 is TGTGCCAGCAGCCCGGACAGAGTCCATGGCTACACCTTC.

This chain's CDR3 is CASSARYSLSPYNEQFF. The CDR3 DNA reads TGTGCCAGCAGTGCCCGTTATAGCCTGAGCCCTTACAATGAGCAGTTCTTC. V usage is TRBV6-1 and J usage is TRBJ2-1, with D uncertain. Germline V gene sequence: CDR1 MNHNS, CDR2 SASEGT. Trimming shortened V by 4 bases and J by 4 bases, and 20 bases separated the two germline ends. The CDR3 sequence is 17 residues long.

V usage is TRBV11-3 and J usage is TRBJ2-7; D tentatively reads TRBD1 or TRBD2 (5 bases each). The V gene lost 4 bases and the J gene lost 0 bases, with 16 bases spanning the gap. Germline CDR1 reads SGHNT; CDR2 reads YENEEA. The CDR3 has 16 residues. This CDR3 is CASSSTDRDHSYEQYF. The CDR3 DNA reads TGTGCCAGCAGCTCTACAGACCGGGACCACTCCTACGAGCAGTACTTC.

In this sample, this clone turned up once. The J gene is TRBJ2-1, the V gene TRBV4-3, with D unresolved. Trimming cost V 0 bases and J 0 bases, with 9 bases left between them. CDR1 LGHNA and CDR2 YSLEER come from the germline V gene. There are 16 residues in the CDR3. The CDR3: CASSQEASSSYNEQFF. The CDR3 bases are TGCGCCAGCAGCCAAGAAGCTTCAAGCTCCTACAATGAGCAGTTCTTC.

This rearrangement joins TRBV7-3 to TRBJ2-7; D is ambiguous. Trimming shortened V by 8 bases and J by 2 bases, and 13 bases separated the two germline ends. This CDR3 comprises 13 residues. Germline V lookup: CDR1 SGHTA, CDR2 FQGTGA. CDR3 DNA: TGTGCCAGCCCCGAGGCAGAAACCTACGAGCAGTACTTC. Amino acids: CASPEAETYEQYF.

J is TRBJ2-1 and V is TRBV6-2 or TRBV6-3, with 13 bases aligning to TRBD2. The germline V gene has CDR1 MNHEY and CDR2 SVGEGT. The CDR3 is made up of 15 amino acids. V shed 5 bases and J 6 bases; nucleotides not matched to a gene: 4. The CDR3 nucleotides read TGTGCCAGCAGTAAACTAGCGGGAGGGGGCAATGAGCAGTTCTTC. Its translation is CASSKLAGGGNEQFF.

The chain links TRBV10-3 to TRBJ2-1, with 10 bases aligning to TRBD1. CDR1 and CDR2 from the germline V gene are ENHRY and SYGVKD. V gave up 6 bases and J gave up 0 bases; unmatched junction bases: 11. This CDR3 region has 18 residues. CDR3: CAIRGQGPLNFSYNEQFF. For the CDR3, the DNA is TGTGCCATCAGGGGACAGGGGCCACTTAATTTCTCCTACAATGAGCAGTTCTTC.

The V gene is TRBV7-9, the J gene TRBJ1-1; D gene uncertain. The germline V and J ends were trimmed by 5 bases and 4 bases, with 11 bases remaining between them. The CDR3 totals 13 residues. Germline lookup yields CDR1 SEHNR and CDR2 FQNEAQ (reference sequence). The CDR3 here is CASSSGRITEAFF. CDR3 bases: TGTGCCAGCAGCAGTGGACGGATCACTGAAGCTTTCTTT.

This clone was found many times. V and J are TRBV21-1 and TRBJ1-1; the table's D call, TRBD1, was not checked against the DNA. TRBV21-1 is labeled a pseudogene. The CDR3 loop spans 14 amino acids. The CDR3 DNA follows: TGTGCCAGCAGCAATCAAACTGACAGAAACGAAGCTTTCTTT. Its protein is CASSNQTDRNEAFF.

This clone turned up a few times. The chain links TRBV5-1 to TRBJ2-3; TRBD2 is a possible D gene (6 bases). Per the germline V gene, CDR1 is SGHRS and CDR2 is YFSETQ. Between the trimmed V and J ends, which lost 5 bases and 1 base, there was a span of 11 bases. The CDR3 totals 14 residues. CDR3 sequence: CASRLIAGTDTQYF. The CDR3 DNA reads TGCGCCAGCAGGTTAATAGCGGGCACAGATACGCAGTATTTT.

The genes are TRBV5-1 and TRBJ2-7, with 8 bases aligning to TRBD2. With 4 bases clipped from V and 5 bases from J, the junction kept 5 bases outside the gene matches. This CDR3 is built from 13 residues. Germline assignment: CDR1 SGHRS and CDR2 YFSETQ. The CDR3, as DNA: TGCGCCAGCAGCGCTACGGGGGGGGACGAGCAGTACTTC. It yields the protein CASSATGGDEQYF.

This clone appeared once. The rearrangement uses TRBV6-4 and TRBJ2-2; 7 positions agree with TRBD1. Looked up from germline, CDR1 is MRHNA and CDR2 is SNTAGT. V lost 6 bases and J lost 4; bases outside the gene matches: 2. This CDR3 has 13 amino acids. The CDR3 nucleotides read TGTGCCAGCAGAGCAGGGGGCACCGGGGAGCTGTTTTTT. This translates into CASRAGGTGELFF.

The chain employs TRBV5-4 and TRBJ2-1, with D possibly matching TRBD2 (5 bases). Trimming removed 0 bases at V and 5 bases at J, with 6 bases between. This CDR3 contains 13 residues. Germline V gives CDR1 SGHNT, CDR2 YYREEE (reference sequence). The CDR3 protein is CASSLERNNEQFF. CDR3 bases: TGTGCCAGCAGCTTGGAGCGGAACAATGAGCAGTTCTTC.

This chain links TRBV3-1 (or the pseudogene TRBV3-2) with TRBJ1-2; 11 nucleotides line up with TRBD1. V lost 6 bases and J lost 6; bases outside the gene matches: 12. The CDR3 contains 16 residues. Germline CDR1 LGHDT, CDR2 YNNKEL (reference sequence). The CDR3 bases are TGTGCCAGCAGTTCTCTTTGGACAGGGGGCCAGGATGGCTACACCTTC. Its translation: CASSSLWTGGQDGYTF.

The chain recombines TRBV12-5 with TRBJ2-7, with TRBD1 matching 7 bases. V shed 6 bases, J shed 3 bases, and the junction held 5 bases outside the gene matches. CDR1 is LGHNT, CDR2 FRNRAP, per germline. The CDR3 consists of 13 residues. DNA for the CDR3: TGTGCTAGTGGGGGGGCAGGGGGCTACGAGCAGTACTTC. Translated, it gives CASGGAGGYEQYF.